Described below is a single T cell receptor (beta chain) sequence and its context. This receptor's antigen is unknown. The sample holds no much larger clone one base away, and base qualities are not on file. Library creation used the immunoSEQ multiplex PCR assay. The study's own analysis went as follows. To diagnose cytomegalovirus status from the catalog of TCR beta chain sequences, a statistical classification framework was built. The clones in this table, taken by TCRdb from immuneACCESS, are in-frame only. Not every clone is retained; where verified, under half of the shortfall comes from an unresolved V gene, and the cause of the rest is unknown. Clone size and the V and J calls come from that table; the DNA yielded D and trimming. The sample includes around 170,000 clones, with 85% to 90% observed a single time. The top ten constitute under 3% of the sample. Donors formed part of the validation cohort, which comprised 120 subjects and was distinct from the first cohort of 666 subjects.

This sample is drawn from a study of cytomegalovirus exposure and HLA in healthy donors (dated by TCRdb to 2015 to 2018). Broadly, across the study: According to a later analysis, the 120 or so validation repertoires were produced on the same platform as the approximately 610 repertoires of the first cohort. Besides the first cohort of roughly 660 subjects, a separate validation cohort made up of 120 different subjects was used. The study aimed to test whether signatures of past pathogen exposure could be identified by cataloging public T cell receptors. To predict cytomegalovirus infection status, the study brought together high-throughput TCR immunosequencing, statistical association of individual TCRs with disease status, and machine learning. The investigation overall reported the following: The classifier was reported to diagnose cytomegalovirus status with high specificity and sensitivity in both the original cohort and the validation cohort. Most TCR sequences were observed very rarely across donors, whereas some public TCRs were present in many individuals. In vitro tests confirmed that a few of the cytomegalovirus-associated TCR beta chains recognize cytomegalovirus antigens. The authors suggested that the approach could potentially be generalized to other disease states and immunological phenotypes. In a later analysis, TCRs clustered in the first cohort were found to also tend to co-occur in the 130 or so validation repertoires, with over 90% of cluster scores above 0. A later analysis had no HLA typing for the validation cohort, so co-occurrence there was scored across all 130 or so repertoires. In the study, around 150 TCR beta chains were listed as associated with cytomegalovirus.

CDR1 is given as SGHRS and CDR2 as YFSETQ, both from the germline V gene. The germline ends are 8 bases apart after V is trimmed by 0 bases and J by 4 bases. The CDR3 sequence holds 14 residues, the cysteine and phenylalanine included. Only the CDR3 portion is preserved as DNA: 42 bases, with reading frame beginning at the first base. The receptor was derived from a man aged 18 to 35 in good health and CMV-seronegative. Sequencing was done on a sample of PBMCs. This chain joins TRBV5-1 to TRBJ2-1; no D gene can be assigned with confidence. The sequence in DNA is TGCGCCAGCAGCTTGGCAGTTAAATACAATGAGCAGTTCTTC. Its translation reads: CASSLAVKYNEQFF.